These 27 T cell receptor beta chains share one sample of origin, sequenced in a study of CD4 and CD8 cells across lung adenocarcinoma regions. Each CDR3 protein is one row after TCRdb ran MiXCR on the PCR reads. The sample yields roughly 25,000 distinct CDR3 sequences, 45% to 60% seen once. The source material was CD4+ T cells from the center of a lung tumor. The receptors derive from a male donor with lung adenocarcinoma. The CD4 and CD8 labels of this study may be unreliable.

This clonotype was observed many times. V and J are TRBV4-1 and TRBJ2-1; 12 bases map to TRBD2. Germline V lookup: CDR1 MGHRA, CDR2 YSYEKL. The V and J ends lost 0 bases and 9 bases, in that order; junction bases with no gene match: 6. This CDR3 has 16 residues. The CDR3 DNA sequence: TGCGCCAGCAGCCAAGATGCTAGCGGGGGGGTACGTGAGCAGTTCTTC. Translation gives CASSQDASGGVREQFF.

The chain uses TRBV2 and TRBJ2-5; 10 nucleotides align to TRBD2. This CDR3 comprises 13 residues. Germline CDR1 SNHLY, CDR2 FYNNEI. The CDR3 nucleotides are TGTGCAGCAGGGACTAGCGAACAAGAGACCCAGTACTTC. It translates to CAAGTSEQETQYF.

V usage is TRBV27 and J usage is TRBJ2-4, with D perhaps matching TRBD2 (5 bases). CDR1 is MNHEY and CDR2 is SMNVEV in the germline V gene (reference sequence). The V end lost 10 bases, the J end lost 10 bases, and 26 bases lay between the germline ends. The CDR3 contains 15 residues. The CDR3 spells CATRHGVLDQEIQYF. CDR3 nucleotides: TGTGCCACGAGGCACGGGGTCCTTGACCAAGAGATTCAGTACTTC.

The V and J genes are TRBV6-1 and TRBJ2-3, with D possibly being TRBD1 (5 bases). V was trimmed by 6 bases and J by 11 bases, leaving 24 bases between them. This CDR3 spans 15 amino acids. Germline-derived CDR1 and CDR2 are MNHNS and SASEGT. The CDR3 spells CASRLQAVSTGKQYF. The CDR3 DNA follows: TGTGCCAGCAGACTCCAGGCTGTGAGCACAGGTAAGCAGTATTTT.

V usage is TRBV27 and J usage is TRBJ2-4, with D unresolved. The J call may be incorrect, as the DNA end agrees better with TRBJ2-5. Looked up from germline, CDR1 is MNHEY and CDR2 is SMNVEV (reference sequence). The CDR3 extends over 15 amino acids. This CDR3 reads CATGHVGGDEETQYF. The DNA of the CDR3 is TGTGCCACCGGGCACGTGGGCGGTGACGAAGAGACCCAGTACTTC.

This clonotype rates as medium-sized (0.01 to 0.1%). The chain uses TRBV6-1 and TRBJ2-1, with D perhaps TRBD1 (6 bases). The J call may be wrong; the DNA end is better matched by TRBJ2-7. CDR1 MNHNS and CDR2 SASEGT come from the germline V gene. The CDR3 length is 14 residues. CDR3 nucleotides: TGTGCCAGCAGTCCCGGTGGGGGCCTGGACGAGCAGTACTTC. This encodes CASSPGGGLDEQYF.

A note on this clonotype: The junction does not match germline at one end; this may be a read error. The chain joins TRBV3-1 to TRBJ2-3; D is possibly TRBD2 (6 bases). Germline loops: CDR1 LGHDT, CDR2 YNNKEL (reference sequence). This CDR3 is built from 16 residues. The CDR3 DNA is TGTGCCAGCAGCCATTCTTCCGGGACTGTCACAGATACGCAGTATTTC. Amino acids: CASSHSSGTVTDTQYF.

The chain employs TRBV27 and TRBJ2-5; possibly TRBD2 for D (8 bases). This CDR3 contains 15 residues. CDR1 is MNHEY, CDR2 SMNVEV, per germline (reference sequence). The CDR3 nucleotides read TGTGGCGGGGGGCTAGGGGGCCGTTCCCAAGAGACCCAGTACTTC. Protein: CGGGLGGRSQETQYF.

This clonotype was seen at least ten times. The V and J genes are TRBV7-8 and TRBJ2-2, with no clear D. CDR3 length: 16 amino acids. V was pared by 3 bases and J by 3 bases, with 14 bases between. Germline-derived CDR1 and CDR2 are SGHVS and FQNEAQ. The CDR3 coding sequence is TGTGCCAGCAGCTTTTCCGCGACGTCGGACACCGGGGAGCTGTTTTTT. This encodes CASSFSATSDTGELFF.

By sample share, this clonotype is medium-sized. CDR3 in amino acids: CASSFSGAKNIQYF. In nucleotides, the CDR3 is TGTGCCAGCAGTTTTTCTGGGGCCAAAAACATTCAGTACTTC. The chain employs TRBV27 and TRBJ2-4; D gene unclear. Trimming removed 3 bases at V and 1 base at J, with 7 bases between. Per germline, CDR1 MNHEY and CDR2 SMNVEV (reference sequence). The CDR3 extends over 14 amino acids.

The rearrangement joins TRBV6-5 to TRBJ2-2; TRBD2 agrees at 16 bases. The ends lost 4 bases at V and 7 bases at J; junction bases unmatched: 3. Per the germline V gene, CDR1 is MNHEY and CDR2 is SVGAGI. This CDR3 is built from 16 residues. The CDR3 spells CASSWGLAGGVGELFF. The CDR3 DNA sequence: TGTGCCAGCAGTTGGGGACTAGCGGGAGGGGTCGGGGAGCTGTTTTTT.

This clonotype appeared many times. CDR3 amino acids: CATWGQGRTDTQYF. The CDR3 coding sequence is TGTGCCACCTGGGGACAGGGGCGCACAGATACGCAGTATTTT. This chain uses TRBV27 with TRBJ2-3; 10 nucleotides agree with TRBD1. The CDR3 totals 14 residues. The J segment lost 1 base and the V segment lost 10 bases, leaving 5 bases of the junction unmatched. The germline CDR1 and CDR2 sequences are MNHEY and SMNVEV (reference sequence).

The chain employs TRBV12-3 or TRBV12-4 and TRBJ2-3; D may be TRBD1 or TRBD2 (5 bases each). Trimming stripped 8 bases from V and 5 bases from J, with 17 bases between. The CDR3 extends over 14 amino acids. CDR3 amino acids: CASVDGAVKDTQYF. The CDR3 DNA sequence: TGTGCCAGCGTCGACGGGGCGGTGAAAGATACGCAGTATTTT.

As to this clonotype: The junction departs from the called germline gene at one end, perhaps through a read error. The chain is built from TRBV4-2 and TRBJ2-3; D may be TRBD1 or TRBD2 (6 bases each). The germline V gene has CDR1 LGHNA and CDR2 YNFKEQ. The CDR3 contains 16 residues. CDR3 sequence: CASRGDGGRATETQYF. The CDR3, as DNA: TGTGCCAGCAGGGGAGACGGGGGCCGCGCCACAGAGACGCAGTATTTC.

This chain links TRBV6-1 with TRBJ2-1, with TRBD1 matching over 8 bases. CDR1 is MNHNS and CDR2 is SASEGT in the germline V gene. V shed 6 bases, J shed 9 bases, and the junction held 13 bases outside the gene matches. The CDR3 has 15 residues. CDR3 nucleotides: TGTGCCAGCAGAGCCCAGGGGGCGACCCTGAGTGAGCAGTTCTTC. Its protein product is CASRAQGATLSEQFF.

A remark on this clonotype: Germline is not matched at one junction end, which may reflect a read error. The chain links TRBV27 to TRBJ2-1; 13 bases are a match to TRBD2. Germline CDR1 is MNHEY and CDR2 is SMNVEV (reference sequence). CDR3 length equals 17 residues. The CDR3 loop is CASSPGTSGANTEEQFF. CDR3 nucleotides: TGTGCCAGCAGTCCGGGGACTAGCGGGGCGAACACCGAGGAGCAGTTTTTC.

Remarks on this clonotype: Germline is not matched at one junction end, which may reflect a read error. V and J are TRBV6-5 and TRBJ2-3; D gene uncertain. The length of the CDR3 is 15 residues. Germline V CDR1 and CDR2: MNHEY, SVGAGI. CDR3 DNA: TGTGCCAGCAGACTCCAGTCTGTAAGCCCCGATAAGCAGTATTTT. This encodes CASRLQSVSPDKQYF.

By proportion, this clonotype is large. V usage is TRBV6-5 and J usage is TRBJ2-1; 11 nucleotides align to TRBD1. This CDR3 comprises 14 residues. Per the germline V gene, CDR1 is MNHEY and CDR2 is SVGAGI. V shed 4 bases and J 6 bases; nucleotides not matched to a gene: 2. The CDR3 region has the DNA TGTGCCAGCAGTTCCGGGACAGGGGGCAATGAGCAGTTCTTC. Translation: CASSSGTGGNEQFF.

This CDR3 reads CASSSPGQSNYGYTF. CDR3 in DNA: TGTGCCAGCAGTTCCCCGGGACAGTCCAACTATGGCTACACCTTC. V gene TRBV12-3 or TRBV12-4 combines with J gene TRBJ1-2; TRBD1 agrees at 7 bases. V gave up 4 bases and J gave up 2 bases; unmatched junction bases: 7. This CDR3 region has 15 residues.

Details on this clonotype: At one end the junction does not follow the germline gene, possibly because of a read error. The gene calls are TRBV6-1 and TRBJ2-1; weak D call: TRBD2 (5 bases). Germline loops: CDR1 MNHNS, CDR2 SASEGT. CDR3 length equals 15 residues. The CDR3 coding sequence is TGTGCCAGCACCACAGTGGGAGTCTCCTACGATGCGCAGTTCTTT. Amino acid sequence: CASTTVGVSYDAQFF.

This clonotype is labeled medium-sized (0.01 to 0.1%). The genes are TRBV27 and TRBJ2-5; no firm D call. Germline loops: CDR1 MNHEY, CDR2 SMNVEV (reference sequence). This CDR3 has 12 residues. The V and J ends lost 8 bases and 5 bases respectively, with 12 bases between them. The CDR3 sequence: CASGELWETQYF. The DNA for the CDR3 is TGTGCCAGCGGAGAGTTATGGGAGACCCAGTACTTC.

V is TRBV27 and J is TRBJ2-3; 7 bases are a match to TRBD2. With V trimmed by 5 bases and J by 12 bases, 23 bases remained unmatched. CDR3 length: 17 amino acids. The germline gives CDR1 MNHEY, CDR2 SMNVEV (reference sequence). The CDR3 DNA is TGTGCCAGCAGTCCTGGCCGACTAGCTTCTGGCAAAGATATTCAGTATTTT. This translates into CASSPGRLASGKDIQYF.

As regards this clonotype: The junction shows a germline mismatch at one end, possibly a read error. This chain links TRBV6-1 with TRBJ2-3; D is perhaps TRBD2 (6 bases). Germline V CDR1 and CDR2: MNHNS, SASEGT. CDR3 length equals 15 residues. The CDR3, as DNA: TGTGCCAGGGGTTTCGGGGGTCGTGGCCCAGAGACGCAGTATTTC. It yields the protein CARGFGGRGPETQYF.

The CDR3 reads CASSLGGAGSGIRSTDTQYF. CDR3 bases: TGTGCCAGCAGCTTAGGCGGGGCGGGTAGCGGGATCCGAAGCACAGATACGCAGTACTTC. The chain uses TRBV11-3 and TRBJ2-5, with 8 bases matching TRBD2. Germline V gene data show CDR1 as SGHNT and CDR2 as YENEEA. This CDR3 contains 20 residues. Trimming took 1 base from V and 11 from J; bases not matched to a gene: 27.

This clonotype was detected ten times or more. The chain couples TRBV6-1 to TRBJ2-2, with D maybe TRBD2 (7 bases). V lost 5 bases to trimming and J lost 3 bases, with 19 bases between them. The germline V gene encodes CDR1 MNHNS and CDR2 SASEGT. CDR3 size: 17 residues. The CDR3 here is CASSTPRGAVDTGELFF. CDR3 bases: TGTGCCAGCAGTACCCCACGGGGGGCAGTAGACACCGGGGAGCTGTTTTTT.

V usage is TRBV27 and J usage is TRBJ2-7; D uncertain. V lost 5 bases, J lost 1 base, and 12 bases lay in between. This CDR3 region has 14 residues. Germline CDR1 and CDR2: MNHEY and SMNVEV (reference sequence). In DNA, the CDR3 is TGTGCCAGCAGTAAGCGACCGAGTTCCTACGAGCAGTACTTC. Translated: CASSKRPSSYEQYF.

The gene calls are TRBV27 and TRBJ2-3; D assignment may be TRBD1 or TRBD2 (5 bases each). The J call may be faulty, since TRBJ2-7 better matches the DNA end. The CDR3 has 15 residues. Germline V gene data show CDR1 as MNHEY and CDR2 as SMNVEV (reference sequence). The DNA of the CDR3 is TGTGCCAGCAGGTCGGGGCTGCGAGACAAAGATACGCAGTACTTC. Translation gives CASRSGLRDKDTQYF.